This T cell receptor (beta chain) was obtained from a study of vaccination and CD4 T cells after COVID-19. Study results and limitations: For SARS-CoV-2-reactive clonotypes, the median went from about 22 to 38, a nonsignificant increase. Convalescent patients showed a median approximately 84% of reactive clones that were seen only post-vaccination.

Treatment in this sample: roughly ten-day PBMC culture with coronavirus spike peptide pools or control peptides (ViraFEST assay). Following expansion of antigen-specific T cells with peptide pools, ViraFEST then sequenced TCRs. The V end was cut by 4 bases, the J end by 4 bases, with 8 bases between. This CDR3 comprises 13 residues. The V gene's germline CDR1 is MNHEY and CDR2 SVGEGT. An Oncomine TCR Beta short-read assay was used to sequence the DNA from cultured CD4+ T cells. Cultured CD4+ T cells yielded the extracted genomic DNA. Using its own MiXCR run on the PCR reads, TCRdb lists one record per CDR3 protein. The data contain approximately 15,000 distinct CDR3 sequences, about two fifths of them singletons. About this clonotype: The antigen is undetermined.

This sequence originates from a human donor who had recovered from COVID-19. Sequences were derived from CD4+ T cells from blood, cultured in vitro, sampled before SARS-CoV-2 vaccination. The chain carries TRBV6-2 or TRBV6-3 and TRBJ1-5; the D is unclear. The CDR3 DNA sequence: TGTGCCAGCAGTTCGGACGGGAATCAGCCCCAGCATTTT. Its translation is CASSSDGNQPQHF.